This TCR beta chain appears in the sequencing data of a study of CD8+CD57+ T cells in acquired aplastic anemia. For the study at large: Roughly 3.2 ug was the average amount of DNA from sorted CD4+ and CD8+ cells. Broader study findings: Both patients and controls carried the same twenty-nine CD8+ CDR3 sequences. Controls and patients did not differ significantly in CD8+ Simpson's diversity.

CDR1 is SGHRS, CDR2 YFSETQ, per germline. The junction had 5 bases not matched to a gene; V was cut back by 5 bases and J by 4 bases. The CDR3 is 13 amino acids. There are many counts of this clonotype. Its antigen is undetermined. Sequenced patients had shown CD8+CD57+ cell expansion by flow cytometry. According to the study, genomic DNA was the template for TCR beta VDJ and CDR3 profiling. MiXCR, applied by TCRdb to the reads, yields one record per CDR3 protein. The data contain 260,000 or so distinct CDR3 sequences, about 44% of them singletons. The sequence was collected from a human donor with aplastic anemia. J is TRBJ2-7 and V is TRBV5-1, with 8 bases that match TRBD2. The material sequenced was sorted CD4+, CD8+, or CD8+CD57+ T cells (not recorded which) from PBMCs. The CDR3 DNA reads as TGCGCCAGCAGGCCGACTAGCGCGTACGAGCAGTACTTC. This gives the protein CASRPTSAYEQYF.